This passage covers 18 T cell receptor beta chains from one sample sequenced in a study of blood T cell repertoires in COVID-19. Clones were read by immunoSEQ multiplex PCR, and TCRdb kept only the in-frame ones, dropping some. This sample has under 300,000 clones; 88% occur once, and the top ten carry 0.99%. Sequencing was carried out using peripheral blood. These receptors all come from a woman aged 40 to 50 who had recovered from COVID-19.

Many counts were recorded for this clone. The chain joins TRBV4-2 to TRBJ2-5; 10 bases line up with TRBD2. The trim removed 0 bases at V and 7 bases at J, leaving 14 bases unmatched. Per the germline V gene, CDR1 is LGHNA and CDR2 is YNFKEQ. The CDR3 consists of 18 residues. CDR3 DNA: TGTGCCAGCAGCCAAGAAGTGGCTAGCGGGGGCCGGGGTGGGACCCAGTACTTC. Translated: CASSQEVASGGRGGTQYF.

CDR3 protein: CSVGVWGHQNTEAFF. The CDR3 nucleotides are TGCAGCGTTGGGGTCTGGGGACACCAGAACACTGAAGCTTTCTTT. V gene TRBV29-1 combines with J gene TRBJ1-1; D is perhaps TRBD1 (6 bases). This CDR3 comprises 15 residues. CDR1 is SQVTM and CDR2 is ANQGSEA in the germline V gene. V shed 4 bases and J shed 1 base, with 16 bases lying between them. The variable domain in full, completed from reference TRBV29-1 and TRBJ1-1, reads SAVISQKPSRDICQRGTSLTIQCQVDSQVTMMFWYRQQPGQSLTLIATANQGSEATYESGFVIDKFPISRPNLTFSTLTVSNMSPEDSSIYLCSVGVWGHQNTEAFFGQGTRLTVV.

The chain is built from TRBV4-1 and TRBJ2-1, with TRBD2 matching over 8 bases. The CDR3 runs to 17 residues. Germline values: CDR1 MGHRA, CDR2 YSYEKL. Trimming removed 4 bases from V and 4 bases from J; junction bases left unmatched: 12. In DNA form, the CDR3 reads TGCGCCAGCAGCCGCGCAGGACTAGCCGGGGTTTACAATGAGCAGTTCTTC. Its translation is CASSRAGLAGVYNEQFF.

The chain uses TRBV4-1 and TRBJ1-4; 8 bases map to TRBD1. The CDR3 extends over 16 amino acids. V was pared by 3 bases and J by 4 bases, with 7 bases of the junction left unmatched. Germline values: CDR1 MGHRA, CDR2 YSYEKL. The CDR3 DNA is TGCGCCAGCAGCCAGCAAACAGGGGGACTTAATGAAAAACTGTTTTTT. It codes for CASSQQTGGLNEKLFF.

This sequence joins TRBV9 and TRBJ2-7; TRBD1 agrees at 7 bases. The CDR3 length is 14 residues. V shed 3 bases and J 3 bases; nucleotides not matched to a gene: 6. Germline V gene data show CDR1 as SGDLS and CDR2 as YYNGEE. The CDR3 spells CASSEGTDRYEQYF. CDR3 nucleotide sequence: TGTGCCAGCAGCGAGGGGACAGACCGCTACGAGCAGTACTTC.

The CDR3 nucleotides read TGTGCCAGCAGCGTAGGTGGTAGCGGGCTGGGGGAGACCCAGTACTTC. Protein: CASSVGGSGLGETQYF. The genes are TRBV9 and TRBJ2-5; 7 bases line up with TRBD2. This CDR3 has 16 residues. V dropped 0 bases and J dropped 5; count of bases not matched to a gene: 10. CDR1 and CDR2 from the germline V gene are SGDLS and YYNGEE.

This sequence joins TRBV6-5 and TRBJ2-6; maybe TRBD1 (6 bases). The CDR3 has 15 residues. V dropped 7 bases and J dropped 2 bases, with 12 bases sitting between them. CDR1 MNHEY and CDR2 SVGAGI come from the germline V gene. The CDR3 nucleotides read TGTGCCAGCACCCCGAACAGGGCTGGGGCCAACGTCCTGACTTTC. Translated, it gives CASTPNRAGANVLTF.

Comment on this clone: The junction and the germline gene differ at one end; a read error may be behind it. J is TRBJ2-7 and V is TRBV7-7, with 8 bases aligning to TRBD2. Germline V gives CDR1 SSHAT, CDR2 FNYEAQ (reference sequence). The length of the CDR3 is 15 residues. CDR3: CASSPGTSATYEQYF. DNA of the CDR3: TGTGCTAGCAGTCCCGGGACTAGTGCCACCTACGAGCAGTACTTC.

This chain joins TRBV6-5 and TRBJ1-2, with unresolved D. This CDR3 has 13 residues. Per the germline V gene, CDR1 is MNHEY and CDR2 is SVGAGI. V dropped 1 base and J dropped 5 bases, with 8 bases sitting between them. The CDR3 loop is CASSYFQAYGYTF. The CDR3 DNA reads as TGTGCCAGCAGTTACTTCCAGGCTTATGGCTACACCTTC.

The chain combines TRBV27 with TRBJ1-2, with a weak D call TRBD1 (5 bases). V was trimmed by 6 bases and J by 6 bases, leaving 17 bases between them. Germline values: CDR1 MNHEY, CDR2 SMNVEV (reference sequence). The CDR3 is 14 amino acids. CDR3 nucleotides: TGTGCCAGCAGCCCCATTTGGGGGGTGAATGGCTACACCTTC. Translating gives CASSPIWGVNGYTF.

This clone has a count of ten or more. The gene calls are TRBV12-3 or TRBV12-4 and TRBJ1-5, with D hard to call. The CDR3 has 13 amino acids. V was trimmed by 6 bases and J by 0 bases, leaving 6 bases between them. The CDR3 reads CASRRHSNQPQHF. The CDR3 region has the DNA TGTGCCAGCAGGCGACATAGCAATCAGCCCCAGCATTTT.

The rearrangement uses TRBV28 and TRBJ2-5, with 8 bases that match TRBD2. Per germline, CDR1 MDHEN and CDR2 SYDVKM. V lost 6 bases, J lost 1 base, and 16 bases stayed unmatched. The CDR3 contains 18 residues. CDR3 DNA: TGTGCCAGCAGCCGCGAAATACTAGCGGACACACTCCAAGAGACCCAGTACTTC. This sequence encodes CASSREILADTLQETQYF.

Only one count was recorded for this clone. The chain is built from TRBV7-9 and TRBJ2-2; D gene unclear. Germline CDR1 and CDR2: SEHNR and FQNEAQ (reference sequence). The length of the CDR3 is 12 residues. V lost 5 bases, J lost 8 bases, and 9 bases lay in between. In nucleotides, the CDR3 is TGTGCCAGCAGCCCCGCCCGGGGGGAGCTGTTTTTT. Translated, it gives CASSPARGELFF.

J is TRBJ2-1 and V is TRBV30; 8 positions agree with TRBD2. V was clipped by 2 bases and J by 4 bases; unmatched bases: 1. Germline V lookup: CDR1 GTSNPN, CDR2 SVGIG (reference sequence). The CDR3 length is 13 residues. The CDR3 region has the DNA TGTGCCTGGAGTTTAGCGGGGTACAATGAGCAGTTCTTC. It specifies CAWSLAGYNEQFF.

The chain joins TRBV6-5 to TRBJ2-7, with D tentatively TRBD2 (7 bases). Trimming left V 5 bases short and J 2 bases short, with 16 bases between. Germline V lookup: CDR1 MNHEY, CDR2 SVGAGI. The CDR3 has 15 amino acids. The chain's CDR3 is CASSTLGGPPYEQYF. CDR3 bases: TGTGCCAGCAGTACCCTCGGGGGGCCCCCCTACGAGCAGTACTTC.

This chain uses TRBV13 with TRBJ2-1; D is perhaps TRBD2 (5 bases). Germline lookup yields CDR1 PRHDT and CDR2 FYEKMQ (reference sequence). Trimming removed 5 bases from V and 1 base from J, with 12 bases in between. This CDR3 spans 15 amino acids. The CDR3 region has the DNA TGTGCCAGCAGCCGTACACTAGGGTCCTACAATGAGCAGTTCTTC. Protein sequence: CASSRTLGSYNEQFF.

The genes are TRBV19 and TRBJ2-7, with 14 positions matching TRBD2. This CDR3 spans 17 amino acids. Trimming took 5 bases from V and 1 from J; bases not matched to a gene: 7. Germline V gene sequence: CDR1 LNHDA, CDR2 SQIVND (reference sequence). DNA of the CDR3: TGTGCCAGTAGTCTAGGGACTAGCGGGAGCTCGTCCTACGAGCAGTACTTC. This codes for CASSLGTSGSSSYEQYF.

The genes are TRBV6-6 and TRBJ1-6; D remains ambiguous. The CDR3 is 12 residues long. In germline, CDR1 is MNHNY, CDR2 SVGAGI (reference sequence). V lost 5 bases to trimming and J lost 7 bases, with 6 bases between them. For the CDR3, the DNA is TGTGCCAGCAGTGGCCTCAATTCACCCCTCCACTTT. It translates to CASSGLNSPLHF.